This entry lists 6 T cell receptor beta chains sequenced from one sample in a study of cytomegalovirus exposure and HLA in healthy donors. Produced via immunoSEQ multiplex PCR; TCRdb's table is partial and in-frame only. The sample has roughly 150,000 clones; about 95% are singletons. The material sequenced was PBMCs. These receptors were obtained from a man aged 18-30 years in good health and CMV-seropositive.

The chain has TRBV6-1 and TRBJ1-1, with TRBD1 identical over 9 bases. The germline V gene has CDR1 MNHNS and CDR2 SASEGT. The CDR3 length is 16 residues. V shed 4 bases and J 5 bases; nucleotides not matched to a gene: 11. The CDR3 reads CASSAPAGQGRTEAFF. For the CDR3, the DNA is TGTGCCAGCAGTGCGCCAGCCGGACAGGGGAGGACTGAAGCTTTCTTT.

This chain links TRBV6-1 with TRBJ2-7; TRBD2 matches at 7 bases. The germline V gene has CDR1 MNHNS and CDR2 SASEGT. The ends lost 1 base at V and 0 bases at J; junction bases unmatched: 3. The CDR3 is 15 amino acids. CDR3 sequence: CASSEGASGSYEQYF. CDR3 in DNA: TGTGCCAGCAGTGAAGGGGCTAGCGGCTCCTACGAGCAGTACTTC.

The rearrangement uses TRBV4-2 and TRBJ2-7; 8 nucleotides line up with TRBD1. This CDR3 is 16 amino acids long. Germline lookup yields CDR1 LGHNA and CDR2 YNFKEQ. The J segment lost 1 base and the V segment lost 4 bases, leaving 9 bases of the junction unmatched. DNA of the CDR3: TGTGCCAGCAGCCCATCGACAGGGGCCGAATCCTACGAGCAGTACTTC. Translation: CASSPSTGAESYEQYF.

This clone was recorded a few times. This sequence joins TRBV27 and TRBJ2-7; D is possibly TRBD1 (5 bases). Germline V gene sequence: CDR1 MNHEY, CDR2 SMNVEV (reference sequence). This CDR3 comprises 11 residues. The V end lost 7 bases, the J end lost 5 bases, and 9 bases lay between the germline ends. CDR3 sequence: CASIQGDEQYF. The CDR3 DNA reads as TGTGCCAGCATCCAGGGTGACGAGCAGTACTTC.

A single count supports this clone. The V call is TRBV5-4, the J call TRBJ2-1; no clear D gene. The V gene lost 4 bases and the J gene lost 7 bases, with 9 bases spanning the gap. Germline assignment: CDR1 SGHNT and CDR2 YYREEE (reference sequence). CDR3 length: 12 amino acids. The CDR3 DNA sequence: TGTGCCAGCAGCCTGACTCGGAATGAGCAGTTCTTC. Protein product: CASSLTRNEQFF.

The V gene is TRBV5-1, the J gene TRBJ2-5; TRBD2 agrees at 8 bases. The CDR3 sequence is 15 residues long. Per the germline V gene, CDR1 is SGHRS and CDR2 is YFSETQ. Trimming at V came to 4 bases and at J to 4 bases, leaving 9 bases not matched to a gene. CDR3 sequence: CASSPGLGQGETQYF. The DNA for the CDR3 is TGCGCCAGCAGCCCGGGACTAGGGCAGGGAGAGACCCAGTACTTC.